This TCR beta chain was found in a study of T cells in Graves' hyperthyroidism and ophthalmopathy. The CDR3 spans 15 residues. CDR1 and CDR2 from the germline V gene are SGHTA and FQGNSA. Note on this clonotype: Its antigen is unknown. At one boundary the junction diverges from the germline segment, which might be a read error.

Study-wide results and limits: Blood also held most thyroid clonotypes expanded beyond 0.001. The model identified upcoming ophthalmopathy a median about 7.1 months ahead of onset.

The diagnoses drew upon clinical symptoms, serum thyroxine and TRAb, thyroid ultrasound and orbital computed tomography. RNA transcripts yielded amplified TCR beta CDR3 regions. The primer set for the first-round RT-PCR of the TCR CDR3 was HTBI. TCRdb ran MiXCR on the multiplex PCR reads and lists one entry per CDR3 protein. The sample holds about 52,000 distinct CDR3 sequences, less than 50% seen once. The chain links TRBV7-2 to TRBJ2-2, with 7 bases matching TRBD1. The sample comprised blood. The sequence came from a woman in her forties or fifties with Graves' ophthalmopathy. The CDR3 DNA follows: TGTGCCAGCAGCTTAGGGATAGGGGGCCCCGGGGAGCTGTATTTT. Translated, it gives CASSLGIGGPGELYF.